The subject of this entry is one TCR beta chain. In the source study's methods: Quantification of nucleated cells was approximated via reference gene primer amplification. The data were produced by immunoSEQ multiplex PCR, yet TCRdb's version contains in-frame clones alone and is incomplete. For V, J and clone size, that table is used; D and trimming come from the DNA. This sample has under 300,000 clones, with approximately 82% found just once. The data are from a study of blood T cell repertoires in COVID-19. Study-wide background: The United States, Italy and Spain were the sources of the acute and convalescent COVID-19 samples. The analysed material was cDNA or gDNA that came from T cells, B-cell-depleted T cells, or PBMCs.

The material sequenced was peripheral blood. The receptor was isolated from a man aged 40-49 years who had recovered from COVID-19.

The CDR3 nucleotides are TGTGCCAGCTCTCAAGACAGATACTATGGCTACACCTTC. Translated, it gives CASSQDRYYGYTF. The chain combines TRBV18 with TRBJ1-2; maybe TRBD1 (5 bases). V was pared by 6 bases and J by 3 bases, with 11 bases between. The CDR3 has 13 residues. Looked up from germline, CDR1 is KGHSH and CDR2 is LQKENI.